This entry is about one T cell receptor (beta chain). This clone has only one observation. This clone's antigen is unknown. Per-base quality was not reported, and no clone a single base away is much larger than it. The data stem from a study of cytomegalovirus exposure and HLA in healthy donors (dated by TCRdb to between 2016 and 2019). Regarding the complete study: An earlier analysis of approximately 550 of the donors reported 276 Gb of sequence data and 117 million unique TCR beta sequences from roughly 200 million T cells. Among the roughly 400 genotyped donors, around 81% belonged to the genetic ancestry cluster associated with self-reported Caucasian donors. The aim of the study was to test whether cataloging public T cell receptors could identify signatures of past pathogen exposure. In a later analysis, previously published TCR beta repertoires from several hundred donors were re-analyzed and high-resolution HLA genotyping was added so that TCR occurrence patterns could be studied. Typing coverage differed by locus: A, B, C, DRB1 and DQB1 were typed in about 620-630 donors, DQA1 in roughly 510, DPA1 in 606, and DPB1 in just under 480. The T cell repertoires of 670 or so subjects were profiled by immunosequencing and related to cytomegalovirus serostatus. Both class I and class II loci were covered by HLA typing, at four-digit resolution. To predict cytomegalovirus infection status, the study combined high-throughput TCR immunosequencing, statistical association of individual TCRs with disease status, and machine learning. An earlier analysis of approximately 630 of the donors applied high-throughput TCR beta sequencing to assess whether each TCR beta V gene segment acted as functional or pseudogenic. A later genetic analysis took genome-wide SNP genotypes for about three fifths of the roughly 670 donors and used that subset as a discovery cohort. Every discovery cohort repertoire had been produced on one sequencing platform. On average, about 240,000 unique TCR beta nucleotide sequences were sequenced per donor among about 400 genotyped donors of the cohort, with 15% to 20% of those sequences being non-productive. An early release covering about 600 HLA-typed donors comprised around 300 gigabases of sequencing data and 85 million or so unique TCR sequences. Rather than using new phenotypic data, the later analysis identified candidate immune exposures from TCR beta sequences and from how often those sequences occurred across donors. A separate validation cohort of roughly 130 different subjects was used in addition to the 666-subject first cohort. Donor age, sex, ethnicity and CMV serostatus were collected together with the repertoire data. Roughly five DR-DQ haplotypes were treated as single units for association and clustering because of strong linkage in the cohort.

The investigation overall reported the following: Around 16 rarely observed V segments, including chromosome 9 orphons, were excluded from the earlier analysis of several hundred of the donors because counts were too low. In a later genetic analysis, fewer N-insertions in productive TCRs were reported among donors in an Asian-associated ancestry cluster than the roughly 700-donor mean. This cohort had only TCR beta chains sequenced, and the lack of alpha or paired-chain data limited which features could be detected. CMV serostatus was the only immune exposure information available for the cohort. The sequencing pipeline was judged likely to have produced a cluster of highly shared sequence variants as a technical artifact. A later analysis associated 16,951 TCR beta sequences with specific HLA alleles at a false discovery rate of 0.05. Roughly uniform sequencing depth across donors was assumed in presence/absence analyses, although this assumption may not hold. The study listed approximately 150 TCR beta chains as associated with cytomegalovirus. In vitro tests confirmed that a few of the cytomegalovirus-associated TCR beta chains recognize cytomegalovirus antigens. Correlated functional status among segregating V segments might reflect linkage disequilibrium, but an unknown experimental factor could not be ruled out. A further reported finding was that TCR beta sequences accurately predicted the HLA-A and HLA-B alleles for most subjects in the first cohort. In a later analysis, TCR association rates were found to vary across HLA loci, with the most associated TCRs seen for DRB1 alleles and the fewest for HLA-C alleles. In an earlier analysis of 450 to 750 of the donors, most TCR beta V segments appeared in productive rearrangements about 87% or about 30% of the time, broadly matching IMGT annotations. When HLA alleles, especially DR and DQ, strongly co-occurred, TCR associations were difficult to assign to individual alleles. Across donors, most TCR sequences were observed very rarely, whereas some public TCRs were present in many individuals. Compared with equally common non-associated chains, HLA-associated TCR beta chains in a later analysis were more clonally expanded and had lower generation probabilities. V-gene and J-gene trimming of TCR beta chains was associated with a missense DCLRE1C variant in a later genetic analysis, and the association was replicated in an independent cohort. According to a later analysis, parvovirus B19, influenza, CMV and Epstein-Barr virus appeared linked to several top co-occurrence clusters. Because some donors lacked HLA typing at each locus, the association tests relied only on the typed subset. The authors suggested that the approach could potentially be extended to other disease states and immunological phenotypes. Cytomegalovirus status was reported to be diagnosed by the classifier with high specificity and sensitivity in both the original and validation cohorts. In a later analysis, most CMV-associated TCR beta chains were found to appear HLA-restricted, with HLA associations seemingly driven largely by CMV exposure.

The protocol used for the library was the immunoSEQ multiplex PCR assay. A mixture of 60 forward primers for TCR Vbeta segments and 13 reverse primers for TCR Jbeta segments was used in the multiplex PCR. Amplification of the CDR3 region of rearranged TCR beta genes was performed with a multiplex PCR assay on genomic DNA. Amplified TCR beta libraries were sequenced as 87-base-pair reads on the Illumina HiSeq System. The source study handled its data this way. A later analysis tallied roughly 76 million unique TCR beta chains across the 600 to 700 repertoires, and around 12 million of those chains were shared by two or more donors. Raw reads were error-corrected and collapsed into unique sequences by a nearest-neighbor algorithm in which closely related sequences were merged to remove PCR and sequencing errors. CDR3 sequences were aligned to IMGT reference sequences to assign V, D and J gene segments. Each retained sequence needed at least a six-nucleotide match to both a V gene segment and a J gene segment. A rearrangement counted as productive if the CDR3 had no stop codons and remained in frame with V and J, and every other rearrangement counted as non-productive. Following IMGT convention, CDR3 was defined as the stretch from the second conserved V-encoded cysteine up to the conserved J-encoded phenylalanine. The earlier analysis of 500 to 750 of the donors excluded any sequence lacking an unambiguous match to a single V gene segment. In an earlier analysis of 450 to 750 of the donors, a V segment was called functional when productive rearrangements were above 56.7%, and segregating when the standard deviation between donors exceeded 5%. A statistical classification framework was built to diagnose cytomegalovirus status from the catalog of TCR beta chain sequences. In a later analysis, TCR nucleotide sequences were compared against IMGT/GENE-DB human TR gene sequences so that V and J genes could be assigned. In a later analysis, CDR3 sequences and most-parsimonious VDJ recombination scenarios were assigned using the TCRdist pipeline. In a later analysis, every TCR beta chain was defined by the combination of its CDR3 amino acid sequence and its V-gene family, and reads without a unique V-gene family were dropped. To address suspected cross-contamination and a sequencing artifact, a later analysis removed a few hundred highly shared, low-generation-probability nucleotide sequences. In a later analysis, a clonal expansion index was calculated for each public chain from normalized within-repertoire ranks of inferred template counts. In a later analysis, generation probabilities were computed with a VDJ recombination model fitted to out-of-frame rearrangements, and the resulting probabilities were checked against IGoR. Hypergeometric tests were used in a later analysis to score TCR-TCR, TCR-HLA and TCR-CMV co-occurrence, with a repertoire-size bias correction applied to the TCR pairs. False discovery rates were estimated in a later analysis by permuting HLA or CMV assignments 20 times. A later analysis grouped co-occurring TCRs with DBSCAN, adding TCRdist sequence similarity when clustering within HLA-allele-positive subsets. Repertoires with fewer than 30,000 or more than 120,000 public chains were left out of co-occurrence clustering, as were four to six repertoires with anomalous nucleotide sharing. TCRdb retrieved this table from immuneACCESS and kept in-frame rearrangements only. Not all clones are present; in checked studies, unresolved V genes account for under half, and no reason is known for the remainder. The V and J calls and clone size come from that table; D and trimming were worked out from the DNA. The sample table holds about 82,000 clones, of which around 85% were seen once. Clones ranked in the top ten supply about an eighth of the sample.

The cohort comprised 550 to 700 healthy bone marrow donors. At the time of sampling, every cohort member was nominally healthy, though immune exposures that went unrecorded were likely present. Of the roughly 620 cohort members, 250 to 300 had positive CMV serostatus and approximately 400 had negative CMV serostatus, and CMV serostatus was not recorded for the donor. A peripheral blood sample was collected from each donor, and TCR beta sequencing was performed on peripheral blood mononuclear cells. Genomic DNA was extracted from the blood cell samples with the Qiagen DNeasy Blood Extraction Kit. This TCR derives from a human donor in good health. The sample taken for sequencing was PBMCs.

The CDR3 has the sequence CASSEQGRNTEAFF. The DNA sequence reads TGCGCCAGCAGTGAACAGGGGAGGAACACTGAAGCTTTCTTT. Recombination linked TRBV10-2 to TRBJ1-1; 7 nucleotides in the junction match TRBD1. The CDR3 runs 14 residues from the cysteine to the phenylalanine. The kept DNA is CDR3 alone, 42 bases in frame from the first base. Trimming takes 3 bases off V and 1 base off J; junction bases not matched to a gene: 2. CDR1 WSHSY and CDR2 SAAADI are derived from the germline V gene.